These 28 T cell receptor beta chains came from one sample sequenced in a study of blood T cell repertoires in COVID-19. Clones were read by immunoSEQ multiplex PCR, and TCRdb kept only the in-frame ones, dropping some. The sample has roughly 260,000 clones; around 82% are singletons. Sequencing was carried out using PBMCs or T cells enriched from blood (not recorded which). Receptor source: a middle-aged woman who had been exposed to COVID-19.

The chain is built from TRBV29-1 and TRBJ2-5; tentative D call: TRBD1 (6 bases). The CDR3 is 16 residues long. Germline V lookup: CDR1 SQVTM, CDR2 ANQGSEA. V was shortened by 1 base and J by 1 base, with 16 bases between the two germline ends. In nucleotides, the CDR3 is TGCAGCGTTGAAGGCGATTCAGGGGTCCTCCAAGAGACCCAGTACTTC. Amino acid sequence: CSVEGDSGVLQETQYF.

The genes are TRBV7-2 and TRBJ1-3; perhaps TRBD1 as D (5 bases). Between the trimmed V and J ends, which lost 1 base and 2 bases, there was a span of 12 bases. The CDR3 runs to 16 residues. Germline V gene data show CDR1 as SGHTA and CDR2 as FQGNSA. CDR3 DNA sequence: TGTGCCAGCAGCTTAGGGCATCAAGGGGCTGGAAACACCATATATTTT. This sequence encodes CASSLGHQGAGNTIYF. Variable domain in full (rest from reference TRBV7-2 and TRBJ1-3): GAGVSQSPSNKVTEKGKDVELRCDPISGHTALYWYRQSLGQGLEFLIYFQGNSAPDKSGLPSDRFSAERTGGSVSTLTIQRTQQEDSAVYLCASSLGHQGAGNTIYFGEGSWLTVV.

The chain is built from TRBV19 and TRBJ2-7; 11 positions match TRBD1. From germline, CDR1 is LNHDA and CDR2 SQIVND (reference sequence). J was trimmed by 5 bases and V by 3 bases; bases with no gene match: 6. The CDR3 has 15 residues. The CDR3 sequence is CASSIGTGGPNEQYF. DNA for the CDR3: TGTGCCAGTAGTATCGGGACAGGGGGGCCTAACGAGCAGTACTTC. Filled out from reference TRBV19 and TRBJ2-7, the complete variable domain reads DGGITQSPKYLFRKEGQNVTLSCEQNLNHDAMYWYRQDPGQGLRLIYYSQIVNDFQKGDIAEGYSVSREKKESFPLTVTSAQKNPTAFYLCASSIGTGGPNEQYFGPGTRLTVT.

The V call is TRBV5-1, the J call TRBJ2-1; D possibly corresponds to TRBD1 (6 bases). The CDR3 runs 14 residues. CDR1 SGHRS and CDR2 YFSETQ come from the germline V gene. V lost 3 bases, J lost 9 bases, and 16 bases lay in between. CDR3 in amino acids: CASSSNRDKGEQFF. The CDR3 nucleotides are TGCGCCAGCAGCTCAAACCGGGACAAAGGTGAGCAGTTCTTC.

The chain has TRBV4-3 and TRBJ2-3, with 10 bases that match TRBD2. CDR3 length: 16 amino acids. Trimming cost V 3 bases and J 4 bases; bases outside gene matches: 7. Germline assignment: CDR1 LGHNA and CDR2 YSLEER. CDR3 in DNA: TGCGCCAGCAGCCAGACACTAGCGGGGTACGCAGATACGCAGTATTTT. Protein sequence: CASSQTLAGYADTQYF.

The chain couples TRBV7-2 to TRBJ2-7, with 9 bases that match TRBD1. Germline loops: CDR1 SGHTA, CDR2 FQGNSA. This CDR3 has 14 residues. V gave up 4 bases and J gave up 4 bases; unmatched junction bases: 5. The CDR3 region is CASSSGTGRYEQYF. CDR3 DNA: TGTGCCAGCAGCTCTGGGACAGGGAGATACGAGCAGTACTTC.

The table lists this clone with a count of one. The chain uses TRBV28 and TRBJ1-1; a weak D match, TRBD1 (6 bases). The CDR3 has 14 residues. Trimming left V 6 bases short and J 0 bases short, with 11 bases between. CDR1 and CDR2 (germline): MDHEN, SYDVKM. The CDR3 nucleotides are TGTGCCAGCAGGCCGGGACACCTGAACACTGAAGCTTTCTTT. Residues: CASRPGHLNTEAFF. Full variable domain (remainder filled in from reference TRBV28 and TRBJ1-1): DVKVTQSSRYLVKRTGEKVFLECVQDMDHENMFWYRQDPGLGLRLIYFSYDVKMKEKGDIPEGYSVSREKKERFSLILESASTNQTSMYLCASRPGHLNTEAFFGQGTRLTVV.

This clone was observed a single time. The J gene is TRBJ2-5, the V gene TRBV2; TRBD1 agrees at 8 bases. CDR1 SNHLY and CDR2 FYNNEI come from the germline V gene. V lost 6 bases, J lost 5 bases, and 11 bases stayed unmatched. The CDR3 is made up of 15 amino acids. The CDR3 region has the DNA TGTGCCAGCAGCGAGCGACAGGGGTATTCGGAGACCCAGTACTTC. Translating it yields CASSERQGYSETQYF.

This chain joins TRBV7-9 and TRBJ1-4; perhaps TRBD1 as D (6 bases). Trimming took 6 bases from V and 4 from J, leaving 15 bases between them. The CDR3 sequence is 15 residues long. The germline CDR1 and CDR2 sequences are SEHNR and FQNEAQ (reference sequence). The CDR3 region has the DNA TGTGCCAGCAGGCCGCTACAGGGACGTAATGAAAAACTGTTTTTT. The encoded protein is CASRPLQGRNEKLFF.

V is TRBV19 and J is TRBJ2-7; tentative D call: TRBD2 (6 bases). Germline CDR1 LNHDA, CDR2 SQIVND (reference sequence). Trimming removed 5 bases at V and 1 base at J, with 21 bases between. The CDR3 runs to 17 residues. This CDR3 is CASSGDFRTGGSYEQYF. DNA for the CDR3: TGTGCCAGTAGTGGAGATTTCCGGACTGGGGGGTCCTACGAGCAGTACTTC.

This clone was observed once. J is TRBJ1-5 and V is TRBV9; possibly TRBD1 for D (6 bases). V dropped 3 bases and J dropped 5 bases, with 9 bases sitting between them. Germline V gives CDR1 SGDLS, CDR2 YYNGEE. CDR3 length: 13 residues. The CDR3 DNA reads TGTGCCAGCAGCGAACAGGGAGATCAGCCCCAGCATTTT. Its translation: CASSEQGDQPQHF.

This chain uses TRBV6-5 with TRBJ1-2; D is unresolved. Trimming took off 0 bases at V and 4 bases at J, with 12 bases between the two ends. Germline V lookup: CDR1 MNHEY, CDR2 SVGAGI. This CDR3 has 15 residues. The CDR3 sequence: CASSYSQRGFYGYTF. The CDR3 bases are TGTGCCAGCAGTTACTCTCAGCGAGGCTTCTATGGCTACACCTTC.

CDR3 bases: TGTGCTAGTGGTTTGTATTTGGGGCGAGGGGGTTCCATGAACACTGAAGCTTTCTTT. Amino acids: CASGLYLGRGGSMNTEAFF. V usage is TRBV12-5 and J usage is TRBJ1-1, with a tentative D call TRBD1 (6 bases). This CDR3 region has 19 residues. CDR1 and CDR2 (germline): LGHNT, FRNRAP. With 2 bases removed from V and 0 bases from J, the gap between germline ends came to 22 bases.

This chain uses TRBV28 with TRBJ2-1; 7 nucleotides line up with TRBD1. J lost 5 bases, V lost 3 bases, and 7 bases had no gene match. There are 15 residues in the CDR3. Germline loops: CDR1 MDHEN, CDR2 SYDVKM. The CDR3 spells CASSFQGTAHNEQFF. The CDR3 coding sequence is TGTGCCAGCAGTTTCCAGGGGACAGCTCACAATGAGCAGTTCTTC.

V usage is TRBV28 and J usage is TRBJ2-5; D is perhaps TRBD1 (5 bases). Per the germline V gene, CDR1 is MDHEN and CDR2 is SYDVKM. The CDR3 is made up of 13 amino acids. V lost 8 bases to trimming and J lost 7 bases, with 17 bases between them. The CDR3 DNA reads as TGTGCCAGCCGGCCTAACCTTCAGGGGACCCAGTACTTC. It specifies CASRPNLQGTQYF.

This rearrangement joins TRBV5-4 to TRBJ2-1; 8 bases are shared with TRBD2. Trimming took 4 bases from V and 8 from J; bases not matched to a gene: 11. The CDR3 has 15 amino acids. Germline V gives CDR1 SGHNT, CDR2 YYREEE (reference sequence). Here the CDR3 DNA reads TGTGCCAGCAGCCCCGGGGTAGCGGGGAGGTATGAGCAGTTCTTC. Protein sequence: CASSPGVAGRYEQFF.

The rearrangement joins TRBV7-2 to TRBJ2-7, with TRBD2 identical over 14 bases. V was pared by 5 bases and J by 2 bases, with 5 bases of the junction left unmatched. Germline V gene sequence: CDR1 SGHTA, CDR2 FQGNSA. The CDR3 has 16 residues. The CDR3 DNA is TGTGCCAGCAGCCCGAGACTAGCGGGGGGGGCCTACGAGCAGTACTTC. Amino acid sequence: CASSPRLAGGAYEQYF.

This clone was seen just once. The J gene is TRBJ2-5, the V gene TRBV7-2; D is unclear. Germline CDR1 SGHTA, CDR2 FQGNSA. V lost 3 bases and J lost 5, with 13 bases in between. The CDR3 has 14 residues. The DNA for the CDR3 is TGTGCCAGCAGCTTCGAGACTGCCCTCGAGACCCAGTACTTC. This encodes CASSFETALETQYF.

The genes are TRBV18 and TRBJ2-3, with D unclear. With 1 base removed from V and 0 bases from J, the gap between germline ends came to 11 bases. CDR1 is KGHSH, CDR2 LQKENI, per germline. The CDR3 totals 16 residues. The CDR3 nucleotides read TGTGCCAGCTCACCACGGCGCGCGGTTAGCACAGATACGCAGTATTTT. It specifies CASSPRRAVSTDTQYF.

The rearrangement joins TRBV5-1 to TRBJ1-1; 8 positions agree with TRBD1. V shed 1 base, J shed 5 bases, and the junction held 7 bases outside the gene matches. The CDR3 has 15 amino acids. Germline V gene lookup returns CDR1 SGHRS and CDR2 YFSETQ. CDR3 nucleotide sequence: TGCGCCAGCAGCTTGTTAGGACAGGGAGGGACTGAAGCTTTCTTT. Translated: CASSLLGQGGTEAFF. Full variable domain (missing parts from reference TRBV5-1 and TRBJ1-1): KAGVTQTPRYLIKTRGQQVTLSCSPISGHRSVSWYQQTPGQGLQFLFEYFSETQRNKGNFPGRFSGRQFSNSRSEMNVSTLELGDSALYLCASSLLGQGGTEAFFGQGTRLTVV.

The chain recombines TRBV4-3 with TRBJ2-3; tentative D call: TRBD1 (6 bases). Germline V CDR1 and CDR2: LGHNA, YSLEER. The CDR3 runs to 16 residues. The CDR3 DNA reads TGCCCCACCCGCCGCCGAGGGGGAGAACGCGCAGATACGCAGTATTTT. Its protein product is CPTRRRGGERADTQYF.

The V call is TRBV4-1, the J call TRBJ1-2; 7 bases fit TRBD1. CDR1 and CDR2 (germline): MGHRA, YSYEKL. The CDR3 has 15 residues. V gave up 0 bases and J gave up 5 bases; unmatched junction bases: 6. Here the CDR3 DNA reads TGCGCCAGCAGCCAAGATCCGACAGGGCTATATGGCTACACCTTC. Its protein product is CASSQDPTGLYGYTF.

The chain carries TRBV11-2 and TRBJ2-1, with TRBD2 identical over 7 bases. V shed 5 bases, J shed 2 bases, and the junction held 9 bases outside the gene matches. Per germline, CDR1 SGHAT and CDR2 FQNNGV. The CDR3 spans 16 residues. The CDR3 here is CASSPSAAGAYNEQFF. For the CDR3, the DNA is TGTGCCAGCAGCCCCTCCGCGGCGGGGGCCTACAATGAGCAGTTCTTC. The full variable domain, completed using reference TRBV11-2 and TRBJ2-1, is EAGVAQSPRYKIIEKRQSVAFWCNPISGHATLYWYQQILGQGPKLLIQFQNNGVVDDSQLPKDRFSAERLKGVDSTLKIQPAKLEDSAVYLCASSPSAAGAYNEQFFGPGTRLTVL.

The rearrangement joins TRBV12-5 to TRBJ1-2; possibly TRBD1 for D (5 bases). With 5 bases removed from V and 7 bases from J, the gap between germline ends came to 26 bases. Looked up from germline, CDR1 is LGHNT and CDR2 is FRNRAP. There are 17 residues in the CDR3. The CDR3 sequence: CASGGKPWTFEVGGYTF. The CDR3 DNA sequence: TGTGCTAGTGGTGGTAAACCCTGGACATTCGAAGTCGGTGGCTACACCTTC.

This sequence joins TRBV7-6 and TRBJ2-3; D not resolved. V shed 5 bases and J shed 1 base, with 13 bases lying between them. CDR3 length: 15 amino acids. Germline CDR1 SGHVS, CDR2 FNYEAQ. The CDR3 protein is CASSLAAWGTDTQYF. The CDR3 coding sequence is TGTGCCAGCAGCCTCGCGGCCTGGGGCACAGATACGCAGTATTTT.

The chain is built from TRBV7-9 and TRBJ1-2; D call uncertain. V lost 2 bases and J lost 2, with 12 bases in between. The CDR3 covers 15 residues. Germline values: CDR1 SEHNR, CDR2 FQNEAQ (reference sequence). The CDR3 spells CASSLFGGPNYGYTF. The CDR3 nucleotides read TGTGCCAGCAGCTTATTCGGAGGGCCCAACTATGGCTACACCTTC.

The chain recombines TRBV2 with TRBJ1-6; D might be TRBD1 (6 bases). The germline V gene encodes CDR1 SNHLY and CDR2 FYNNEI. Trimming left V 2 bases short and J 7 bases short, with 15 bases between. The CDR3 has 16 residues. CDR3 in amino acids: CASSEFAGEGNSPLHF. CDR3 sequence (DNA): TGTGCCAGCAGTGAATTTGCAGGGGAGGGAAATTCACCCCTCCACTTT.

The J gene is TRBJ1-3, the V gene TRBV7-2; 7 bases agree with TRBD1. CDR3 size: 14 residues. Germline CDR1 reads SGHTA; CDR2 reads FQGNSA. The junction had 4 bases not matched to a gene; V was cut back by 5 bases and J by 3 bases. CDR3 coding DNA: TGTGCCAGCAGCGAAAACAGGGGTGGAAACACCATATATTTT. This encodes CASSENRGGNTIYF.